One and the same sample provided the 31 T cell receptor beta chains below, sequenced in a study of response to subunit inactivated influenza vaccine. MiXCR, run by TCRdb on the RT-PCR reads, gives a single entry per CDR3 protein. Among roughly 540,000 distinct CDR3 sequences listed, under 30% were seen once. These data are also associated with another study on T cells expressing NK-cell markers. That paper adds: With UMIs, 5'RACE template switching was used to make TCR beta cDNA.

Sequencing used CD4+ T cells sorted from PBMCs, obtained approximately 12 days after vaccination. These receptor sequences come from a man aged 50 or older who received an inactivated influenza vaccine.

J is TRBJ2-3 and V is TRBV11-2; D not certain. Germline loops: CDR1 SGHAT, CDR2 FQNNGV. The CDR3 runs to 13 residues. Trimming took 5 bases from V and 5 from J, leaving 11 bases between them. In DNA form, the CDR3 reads TGTGCCAGCAGCCCCTCGACCGGAGATACGCAGTATTTT. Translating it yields CASSPSTGDTQYF.

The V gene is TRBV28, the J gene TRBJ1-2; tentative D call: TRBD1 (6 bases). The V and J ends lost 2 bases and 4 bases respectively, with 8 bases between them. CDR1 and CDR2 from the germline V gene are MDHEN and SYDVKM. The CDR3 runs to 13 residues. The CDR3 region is CASSLTGTYGYTF. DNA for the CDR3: TGTGCCAGCAGTTTAACAGGGACCTATGGCTACACCTTC.

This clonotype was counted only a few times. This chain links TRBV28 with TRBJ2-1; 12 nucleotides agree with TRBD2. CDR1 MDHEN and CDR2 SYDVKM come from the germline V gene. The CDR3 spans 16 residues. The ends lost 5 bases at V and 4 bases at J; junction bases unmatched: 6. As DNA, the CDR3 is TGTGCCAGCAGTCCGCTGACTAGCGGGAGTTACAATGAGCAGTTCTTC. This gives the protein CASSPLTSGSYNEQFF.

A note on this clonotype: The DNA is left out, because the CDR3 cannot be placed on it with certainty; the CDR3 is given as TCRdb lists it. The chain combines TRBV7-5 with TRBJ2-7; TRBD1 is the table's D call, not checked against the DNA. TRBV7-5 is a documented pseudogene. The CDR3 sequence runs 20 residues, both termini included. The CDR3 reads CISVSEAGSVRRPNSYEQYF.

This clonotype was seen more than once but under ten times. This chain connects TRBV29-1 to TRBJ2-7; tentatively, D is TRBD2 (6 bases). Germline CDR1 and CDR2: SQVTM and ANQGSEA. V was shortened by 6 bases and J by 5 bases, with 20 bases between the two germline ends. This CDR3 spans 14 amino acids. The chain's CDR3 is CSVRDSGLSDEQYF. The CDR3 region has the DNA TGCAGCGTGAGAGACTCGGGACTGTCGGACGAGCAGTACTTC.

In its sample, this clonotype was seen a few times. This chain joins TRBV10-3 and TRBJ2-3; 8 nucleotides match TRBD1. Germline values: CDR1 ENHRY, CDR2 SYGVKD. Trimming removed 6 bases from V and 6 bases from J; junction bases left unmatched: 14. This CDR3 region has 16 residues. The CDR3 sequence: CAISDFDRGSSDTQYF. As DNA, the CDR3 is TGTGCCATCAGCGACTTCGACAGGGGTTCTTCCGATACGCAGTATTTT.

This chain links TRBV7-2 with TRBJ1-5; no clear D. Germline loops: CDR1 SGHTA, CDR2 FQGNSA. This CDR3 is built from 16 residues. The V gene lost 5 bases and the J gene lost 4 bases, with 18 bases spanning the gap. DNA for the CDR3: TGTGCCAGCAGCCTCACCAGTGGGGTAGGGAATCAGCCCCAGCATTTT. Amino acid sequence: CASSLTSGVGNQPQHF.

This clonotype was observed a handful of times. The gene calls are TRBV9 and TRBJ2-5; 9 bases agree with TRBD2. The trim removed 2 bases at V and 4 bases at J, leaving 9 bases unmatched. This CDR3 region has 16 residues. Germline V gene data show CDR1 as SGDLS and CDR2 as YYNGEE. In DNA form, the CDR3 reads TGTGCCAGCAGCGTGGGGTCTAGCGGGGAGGGAGAGACCCAGTACTTC. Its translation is CASSVGSSGEGETQYF.

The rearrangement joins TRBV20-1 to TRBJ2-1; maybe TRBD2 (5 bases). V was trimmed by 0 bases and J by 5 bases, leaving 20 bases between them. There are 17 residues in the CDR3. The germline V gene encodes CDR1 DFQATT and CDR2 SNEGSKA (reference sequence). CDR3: CSARDLLTTSTDNEQFF. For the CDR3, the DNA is TGCAGTGCTAGAGATCTCTTGACTACGTCAACGGACAATGAGCAGTTCTTC.

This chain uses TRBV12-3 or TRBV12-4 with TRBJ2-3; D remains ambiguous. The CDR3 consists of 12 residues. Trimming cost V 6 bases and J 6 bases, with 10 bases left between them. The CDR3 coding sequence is TGTGCCAGCAGCCAGCTCGGGGATACGCAGTATTTT. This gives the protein CASSQLGDTQYF.

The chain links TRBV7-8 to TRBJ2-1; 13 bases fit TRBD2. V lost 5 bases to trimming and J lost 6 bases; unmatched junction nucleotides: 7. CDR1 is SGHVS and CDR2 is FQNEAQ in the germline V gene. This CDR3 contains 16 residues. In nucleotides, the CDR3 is TGTGCCAGCAGCCAAAGACTAGCGGGAGGTTTCAATGAGCAGTTCTTC. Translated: CASSQRLAGGFNEQFF.

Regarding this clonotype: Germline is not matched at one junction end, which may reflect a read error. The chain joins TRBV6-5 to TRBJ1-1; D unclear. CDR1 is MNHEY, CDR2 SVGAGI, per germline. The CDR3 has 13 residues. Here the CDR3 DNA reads TGTGCCAGCAGTTACTGGAAGAACACTGAAGTTTTCTTT. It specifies CASSYWKNTEVFF.

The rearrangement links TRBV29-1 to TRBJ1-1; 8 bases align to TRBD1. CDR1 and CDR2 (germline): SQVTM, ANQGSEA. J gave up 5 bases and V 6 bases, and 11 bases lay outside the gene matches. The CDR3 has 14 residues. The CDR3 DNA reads TGCAGCGTCCGATCAACAGGGGGTAGGACTGAAGCTTTCTTT. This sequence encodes CSVRSTGGRTEAFF.

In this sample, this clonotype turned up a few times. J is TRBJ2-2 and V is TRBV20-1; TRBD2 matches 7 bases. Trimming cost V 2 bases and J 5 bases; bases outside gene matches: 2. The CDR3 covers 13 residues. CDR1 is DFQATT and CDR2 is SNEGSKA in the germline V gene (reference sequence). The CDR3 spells CSARLAVTGELFF. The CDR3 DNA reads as TGCAGTGCTAGACTAGCGGTAACCGGGGAGCTGTTTTTT.

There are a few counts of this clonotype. CDR3 region: CAISRGKDTDTQYF. The CDR3 nucleotides are TGTGCCATCAGTCGCGGGAAAGACACAGATACGCAGTATTTT. The V and J genes are TRBV10-3 and TRBJ2-3, with D possibly matching TRBD2 (6 bases). CDR1 and CDR2 (germline): ENHRY, SYGVKD. V was pared by 5 bases and J by 2 bases, with 11 bases between. The CDR3 has 14 residues.

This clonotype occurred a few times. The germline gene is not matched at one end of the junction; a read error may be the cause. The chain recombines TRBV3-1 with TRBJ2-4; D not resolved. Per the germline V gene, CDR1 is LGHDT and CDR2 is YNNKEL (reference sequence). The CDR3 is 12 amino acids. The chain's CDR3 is CASSQSETLIMF. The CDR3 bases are TGTGCCAGCAGCCAATCTGAGACACTAATTATGTTC.

The CDR3 nucleotides are TGTGCCACCAGTGACCCTAACAGGGGCCTCTCCTACAATGAGCAGTTCTTC. It is translated as CATSDPNRGLSYNEQFF. The chain uses TRBV24-1 and TRBJ2-1; 7 bases align to TRBD1. This CDR3 spans 17 amino acids. The germline gives CDR1 KGHDR, CDR2 SFDVKD. J was trimmed by 0 bases and V by 4 bases; bases with no gene match: 8.

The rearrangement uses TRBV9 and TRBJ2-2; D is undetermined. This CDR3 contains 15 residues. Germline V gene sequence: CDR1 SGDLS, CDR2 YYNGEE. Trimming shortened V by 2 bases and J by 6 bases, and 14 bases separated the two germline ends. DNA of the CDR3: TGTGCCAGCAGCGTTCGACAAGAGCCGGCCGGGGAGCTGTTTTTT. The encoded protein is CASSVRQEPAGELFF.

The CDR3 is CASSAGSSGTETQYF. For the CDR3, the DNA is TGTGCCAGCAGCGCGGGGAGTAGCGGGACGGAGACCCAGTACTTC. This chain links TRBV9 with TRBJ2-5, with 8 nucleotides matching TRBD2. J lost 5 bases, V lost 3 bases, and 9 bases had no gene match. The germline V gene encodes CDR1 SGDLS and CDR2 YYNGEE. The CDR3 spans 15 residues.

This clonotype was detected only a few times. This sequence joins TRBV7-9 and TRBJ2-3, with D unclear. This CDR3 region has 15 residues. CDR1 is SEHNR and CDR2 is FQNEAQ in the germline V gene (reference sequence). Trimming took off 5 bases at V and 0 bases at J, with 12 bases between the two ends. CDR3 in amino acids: CASSNTGSSTDTQYF. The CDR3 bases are TGTGCCAGCAGCAATACCGGATCTAGCACAGATACGCAGTATTTT. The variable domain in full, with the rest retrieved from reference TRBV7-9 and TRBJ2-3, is DTGVSQNPRHKITKRGQNVTFRCDPISEHNRLYWYRQTLGQGPEFLTYFQNEAQLEKSRLLSDRFSAERPKGSFSTLEIQRTEQGDSAMYLCASSNTGSSTDTQYFGPGTRLTVL.

CDR3 amino acids: CSARPGQGRETQYF. As DNA, the CDR3 is TGCAGTGCTAGACCGGGACAGGGCCGGGAGACCCAGTACTTC. This chain uses TRBV20-1 with TRBJ2-5; TRBD1 aligns across 9 bases. The CDR3 totals 14 residues. Unmatched junction bases numbered 6, after V lost 2 bases and J lost 5 bases. Per the germline V gene, CDR1 is DFQATT and CDR2 is SNEGSKA (reference sequence).

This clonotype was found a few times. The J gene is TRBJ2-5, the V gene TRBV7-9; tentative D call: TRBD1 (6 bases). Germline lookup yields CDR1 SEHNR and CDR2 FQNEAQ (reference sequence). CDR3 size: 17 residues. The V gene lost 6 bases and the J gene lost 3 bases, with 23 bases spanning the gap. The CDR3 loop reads CASSSSNFRGFKETQYF. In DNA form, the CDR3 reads TGTGCCAGCAGTAGTTCTAACTTTAGGGGGTTCAAAGAGACCCAGTACTTC.

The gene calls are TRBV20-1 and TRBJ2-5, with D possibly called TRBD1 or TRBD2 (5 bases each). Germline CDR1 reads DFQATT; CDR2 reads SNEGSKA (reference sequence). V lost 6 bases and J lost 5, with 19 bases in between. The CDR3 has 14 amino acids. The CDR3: CSARGLSEGETQYF. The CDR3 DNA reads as TGCAGTGCACGCGGACTTTCTGAGGGGGAGACCCAGTACTTC.

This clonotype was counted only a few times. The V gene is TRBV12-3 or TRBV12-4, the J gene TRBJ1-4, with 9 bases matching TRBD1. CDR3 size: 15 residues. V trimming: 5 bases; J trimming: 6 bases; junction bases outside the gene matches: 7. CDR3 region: CASSPPGQGDEKLFF. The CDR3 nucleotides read TGTGCCAGCAGTCCCCCGGGACAGGGTGATGAAAAACTGTTTTTT.

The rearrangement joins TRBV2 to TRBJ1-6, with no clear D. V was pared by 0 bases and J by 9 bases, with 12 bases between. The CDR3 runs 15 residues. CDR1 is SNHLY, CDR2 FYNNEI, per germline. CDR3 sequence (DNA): TGTGCCAGCAGTGAAGCGGGGAGCTCCGTTTCACCCCTCCACTTT. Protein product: CASSEAGSSVSPLHF. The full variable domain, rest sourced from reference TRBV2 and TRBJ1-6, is EPEVTQTPSHQVTQMGQEVILRCVPISNHLYFYWYRQILGQKVEFLVSFYNNEISEKSEIFDDQFSVERPDGSNFTLKIRSTKLEDSAMYFCASSEAGSSVSPLHFGNGTRLTVT.

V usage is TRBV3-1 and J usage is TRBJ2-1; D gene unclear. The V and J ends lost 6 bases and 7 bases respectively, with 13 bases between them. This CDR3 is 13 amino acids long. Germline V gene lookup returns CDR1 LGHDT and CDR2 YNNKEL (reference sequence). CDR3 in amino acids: CASSVRSVNEQFF. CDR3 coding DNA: TGTGCCAGCAGTGTGAGGAGCGTAAATGAGCAGTTCTTC.

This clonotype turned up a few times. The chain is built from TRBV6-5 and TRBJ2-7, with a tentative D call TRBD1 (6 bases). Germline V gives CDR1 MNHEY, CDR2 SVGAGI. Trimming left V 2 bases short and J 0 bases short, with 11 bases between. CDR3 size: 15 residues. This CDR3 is CASSYGTQSSYEQYF. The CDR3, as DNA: TGTGCCAGCAGTTACGGGACACAAAGCTCCTACGAGCAGTACTTC.

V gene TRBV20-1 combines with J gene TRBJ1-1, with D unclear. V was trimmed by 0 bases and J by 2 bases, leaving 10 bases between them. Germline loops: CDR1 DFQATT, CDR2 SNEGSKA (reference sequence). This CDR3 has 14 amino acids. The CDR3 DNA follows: TGCAGTGCTAGAGATCGAAAATCTAACACTGAAGCTTTCTTT. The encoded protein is CSARDRKSNTEAFF.

The CDR3 sequence is CASRQTENTEAFF. The CDR3 region has the DNA TGCGCCAGCAGACAGACGGAGAACACTGAAGCTTTCTTT. This chain links TRBV10-2 with TRBJ1-1; D ambiguous. The CDR3 covers 13 residues. Looked up from germline, CDR1 is WSHSY and CDR2 is SAAADI. With 6 bases removed from V and 1 base from J, the gap between germline ends came to 9 bases.

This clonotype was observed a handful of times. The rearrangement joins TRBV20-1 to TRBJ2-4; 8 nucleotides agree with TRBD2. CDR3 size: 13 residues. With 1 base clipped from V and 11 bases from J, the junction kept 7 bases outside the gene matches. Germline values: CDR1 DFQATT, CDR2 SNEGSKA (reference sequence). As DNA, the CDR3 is TGCAGTGCTAGAGGGCCGGGGGGGGATGTTCAGTACTTC. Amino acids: CSARGPGGDVQYF.

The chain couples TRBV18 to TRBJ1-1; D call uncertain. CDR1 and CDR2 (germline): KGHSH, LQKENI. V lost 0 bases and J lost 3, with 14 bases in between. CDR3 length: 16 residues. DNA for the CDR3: TGTGCCAGCTCACCACCTAATGGGCAGAGACACACTGAAGCTTTCTTT. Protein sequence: CASSPPNGQRHTEAFF.